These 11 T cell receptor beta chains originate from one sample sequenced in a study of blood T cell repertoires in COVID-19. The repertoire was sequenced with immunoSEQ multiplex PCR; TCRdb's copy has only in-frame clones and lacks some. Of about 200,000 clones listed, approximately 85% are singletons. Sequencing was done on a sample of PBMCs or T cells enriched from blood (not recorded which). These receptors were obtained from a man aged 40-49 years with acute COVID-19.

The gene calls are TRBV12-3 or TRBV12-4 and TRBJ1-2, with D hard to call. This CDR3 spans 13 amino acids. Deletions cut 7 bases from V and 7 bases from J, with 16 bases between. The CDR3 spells CASNPPGESGYTF. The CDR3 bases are TGTGCCAGCAACCCGCCTGGGGAGTCTGGCTACACCTTC.

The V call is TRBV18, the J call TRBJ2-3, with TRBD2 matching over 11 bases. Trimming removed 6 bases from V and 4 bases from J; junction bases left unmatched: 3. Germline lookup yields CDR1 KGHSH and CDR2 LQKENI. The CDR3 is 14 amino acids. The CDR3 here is CASSAGLAADTQYF. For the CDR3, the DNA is TGTGCCAGCTCGGCGGGACTAGCGGCAGATACGCAGTATTTT.

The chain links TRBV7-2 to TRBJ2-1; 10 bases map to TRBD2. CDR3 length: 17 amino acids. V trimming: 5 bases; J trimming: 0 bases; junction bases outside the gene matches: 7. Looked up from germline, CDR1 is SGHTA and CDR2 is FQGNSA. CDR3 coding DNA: TGTGCCAGCAGCCTTCGACTAGCGGGTCCCTCCTACAATGAGCAGTTCTTC. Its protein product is CASSLRLAGPSYNEQFF.

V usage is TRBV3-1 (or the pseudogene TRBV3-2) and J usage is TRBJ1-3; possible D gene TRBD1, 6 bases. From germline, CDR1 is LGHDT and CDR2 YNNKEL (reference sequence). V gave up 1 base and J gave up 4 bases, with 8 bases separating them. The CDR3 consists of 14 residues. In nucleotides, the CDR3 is TGTGCCAGCAGCCAAGGGGGGCAGGGAAACACCATATATTTT. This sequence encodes CASSQGGQGNTIYF.

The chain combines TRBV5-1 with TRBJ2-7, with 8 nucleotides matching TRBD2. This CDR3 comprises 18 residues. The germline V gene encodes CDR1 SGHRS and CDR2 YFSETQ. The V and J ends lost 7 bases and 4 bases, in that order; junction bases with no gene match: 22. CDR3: CASPPESSREAAVYEQYF. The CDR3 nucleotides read TGCGCCAGCCCCCCAGAGTCCTCGCGGGAGGCCGCTGTTTACGAGCAGTACTTC.

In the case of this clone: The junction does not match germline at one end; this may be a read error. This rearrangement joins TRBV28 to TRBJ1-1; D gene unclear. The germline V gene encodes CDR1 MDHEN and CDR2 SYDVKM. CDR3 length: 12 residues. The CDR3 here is CASCFAKTEAFF. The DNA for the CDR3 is TGTGCCAGCTGTTTCGCTAAAACTGAAGCTTTCTTT. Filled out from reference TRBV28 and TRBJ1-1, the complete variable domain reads DVKVTQSSRYLVKRTGEKVFLECVQDMDHENMFWYRQDPGLGLRLIYFSYDVKMKEKGDIPEGYSVSREKKERFSLILESASTNQTSMYLCASCFAKTEAFFGQGTRLTVV.

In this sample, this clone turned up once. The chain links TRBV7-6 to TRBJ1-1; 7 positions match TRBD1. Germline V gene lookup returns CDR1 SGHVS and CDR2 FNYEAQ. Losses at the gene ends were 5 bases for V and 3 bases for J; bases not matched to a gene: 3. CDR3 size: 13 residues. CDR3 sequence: CASSTTGDTEAFF. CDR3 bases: TGTGCCAGCAGCACCACAGGGGACACTGAAGCTTTCTTT.

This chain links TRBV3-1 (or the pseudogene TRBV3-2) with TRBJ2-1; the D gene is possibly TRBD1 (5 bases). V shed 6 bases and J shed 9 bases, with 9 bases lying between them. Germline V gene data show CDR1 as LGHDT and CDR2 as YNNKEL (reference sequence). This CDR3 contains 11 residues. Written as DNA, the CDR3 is TGTGCCAGCAGTACAAGGGGTGAGCAGTTCTTC. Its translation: CASSTRGEQFF.

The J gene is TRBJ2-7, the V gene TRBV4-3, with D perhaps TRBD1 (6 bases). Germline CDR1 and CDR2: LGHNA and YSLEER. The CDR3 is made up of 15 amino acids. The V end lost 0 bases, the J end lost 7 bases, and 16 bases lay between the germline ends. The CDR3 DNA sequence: TGCGCCAGCAGCCAAGAAAGTGGGATCAGGGGTGAGCAGTACTTC. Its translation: CASSQESGIRGEQYF.

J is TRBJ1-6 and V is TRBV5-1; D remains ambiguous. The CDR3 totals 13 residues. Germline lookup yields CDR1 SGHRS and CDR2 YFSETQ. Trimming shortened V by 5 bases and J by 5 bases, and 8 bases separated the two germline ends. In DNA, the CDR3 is TGCGCCAGCAGTGTGGCTGATAATTCACCCCTCCACTTT. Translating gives CASSVADNSPLHF.

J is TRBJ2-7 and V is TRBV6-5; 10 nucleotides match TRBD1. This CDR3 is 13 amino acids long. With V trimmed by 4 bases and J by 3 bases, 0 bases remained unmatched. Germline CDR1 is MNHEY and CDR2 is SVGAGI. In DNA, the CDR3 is TGTGCCAGCAGTTGGGACAGGGGCTACGAGCAGTACTTC. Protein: CASSWDRGYEQYF.